This T cell receptor beta chain was captured by sequencing in a study of blood T cell repertoires in COVID-19. As for the study in general: The cDNA or gDNA used as material had been derived from T cells, B-cell-depleted T cells, or PBMCs.

Original processing methods: How many nucleated cells were present was estimated from reference gene primer amplification. Generated by immunoSEQ multiplex PCR, the TCRdb table keeps only in-frame clones and is missing some. For V, J and clone size, that table is used; D and trimming come from the DNA. The data contain approximately 300,000 clones, around 88% of them singletons. The trim removed 0 bases at V and 3 bases at J, leaving 4 bases unmatched. The CDR3 length is 15 residues. Germline V gene data show CDR1 as SGHDT and CDR2 as YYEEEE. Input material: peripheral blood. The chain links TRBV5-6 to TRBJ2-7; 9 bases agree with TRBD1. This receptor was identified in a man aged 25 to 40 with acute or convalescent COVID-19. CDR3 coding DNA: TGTGCCAGCAGCTTGGACCCGGGACAGGGCTACGAGCAGTACTTC. Protein sequence: CASSLDPGQGYEQYF.